This TCR beta chain was observed in a study of cytomegalovirus exposure and HLA in healthy donors. Donors were nominally healthy when sampled, though unrecorded immune exposures were likely. CDR3 length equals 16 residues. Germline assignment: CDR1 SGDLS and CDR2 YYNGEE. V dropped 0 bases and J dropped 8; count of bases not matched to a gene: 11. PCR used 60 Vbeta primers and 13 Jbeta primers. Assay: immunoSEQ multiplex PCR; the TCRdb copy retains only in-frame clones and omits some. In total, the table holds more than 45,000 clones. This clonotype was sampled from a male donor in good health and CMV-seronegative. The sample was PBMCs. V and J are TRBV9 and TRBJ2-1; 7 bases are shared with TRBD1. The CDR3 bases are TGTGCCAGCAGCGTAGCTACCCAGGGGGTCTTGGATGAGCAGTTCTTC. Amino acid sequence: CASSVATQGVLDEQFF.